This TCR beta chain was captured by sequencing in a study of CD8+ T cells in alopecia areata. The treatment here: oral pan-JAK inhibitor, 5-10 mg twice daily. Extracted from the samples, RNA was reverse transcribed into cDNA to serve as the sequencing template. Assay used: immunoSEQ multiplex PCR; TCRdb lists only in-frame clones, some missing. The top ten hold about 10% of the sample, which has approximately 180,000 clones, roughly 53% seen once. Sequencing used CD8+ T cells sorted from blood, obtained at week 24, from a patient treated with tofacitinib. The clonotype comes from a human donor with alopecia areata.

The CDR3 sequence: CASRHYNEQFF. CDR3 sequence (DNA): TGTGCCAGCAGGCACTACAATGAGCAGTTCTTC. The V call is TRBV6-5, the J call TRBJ2-1; D is unresolved. This CDR3 has 11 residues. Germline CDR1 MNHEY, CDR2 SVGAGI. V lost 6 bases and J 3 bases, leaving 3 bases between the germline ends.